Sequencing of this TCR beta chain was carried out in a study of blood T cell repertoires in COVID-19. Overall study: The United States, Italy and Spain provided the acute and convalescent COVID-19 samples.

With V trimmed by 3 bases and J by 2 bases, 3 bases remained unmatched. The CDR3 spans 16 residues. From germline, CDR1 is GTSNPN and CDR2 SVGIG (reference sequence). In the study's own analysis: Nucleated cell counts were estimated from reference gene primer amplification. Sequencing was performed with immunoSEQ multiplex PCR; in TCRdb, only in-frame clones are kept and a portion is missing. The V and J calls and the clone size are those of that table, but D and trimming were determined from the DNA. The data hold around 370,000 clones, with roughly 90% observed a single time. This receptor was taken from a woman aged 70 to 79 with COVID-19, enrolled during active disease. The rearrangement links TRBV30 to TRBJ2-3, with 15 bases matching TRBD2. Sequencing used peripheral blood. The CDR3 sequence is CAWRGLAGGYTDTQYF. The CDR3 nucleotides read TGTGCCTGGAGGGGACTAGCGGGGGGTTACACAGATACGCAGTATTTT.